This record concerns one T cell receptor beta chain sequence. The antigen is not known. The length of the CDR3 is 15 residues. CDR1 is SGHAT, CDR2 FQNNGV, per germline. Trimming cost V 3 bases and J 4 bases, with 12 bases left between them. PCR employed 60 Vbeta and 13 Jbeta primers. Method: immunoSEQ multiplex PCR; TCRdb's copy keeps in-frame clones and lacks some. The sample lists some 250,000 clones, 82% occurring once. The sample is drawn from a study of cytomegalovirus exposure and HLA in healthy donors. Study at large: Genotyping showed 75% to 90% of 300 to 450 donors falling in the Caucasian-associated ancestry cluster. The study, taken as a whole, reports: Per a later analysis, roughly 17,000 TCR beta sequences showed association with HLA alleles at 0.05 false discovery rate.

Sequenced: PBMCs. The chain joins TRBV11-2 to TRBJ1-4; D perhaps matches TRBD1 (6 bases). The TCR comes from a woman aged 40 to 50 in good health and CMV-seropositive. This CDR3 reads CASSLFKGDNEKLFF. The CDR3 DNA reads as TGTGCCAGCAGCTTGTTCAAGGGGGATAATGAAAAACTGTTTTTT.